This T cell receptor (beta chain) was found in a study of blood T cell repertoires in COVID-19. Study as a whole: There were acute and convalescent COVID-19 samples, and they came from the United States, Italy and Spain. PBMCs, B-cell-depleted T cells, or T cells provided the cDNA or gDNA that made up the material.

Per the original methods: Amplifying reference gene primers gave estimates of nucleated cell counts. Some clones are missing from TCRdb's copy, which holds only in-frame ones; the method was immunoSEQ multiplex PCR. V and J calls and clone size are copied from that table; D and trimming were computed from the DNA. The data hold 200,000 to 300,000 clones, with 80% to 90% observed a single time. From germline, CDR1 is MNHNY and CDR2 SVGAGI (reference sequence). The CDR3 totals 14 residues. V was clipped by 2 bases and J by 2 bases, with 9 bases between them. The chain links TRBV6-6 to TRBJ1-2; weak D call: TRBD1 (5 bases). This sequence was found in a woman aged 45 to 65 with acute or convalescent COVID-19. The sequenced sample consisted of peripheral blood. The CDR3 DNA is TGTGCCAGCAGTTACGGGCAGGGCAACTATGGCTACACCTTC. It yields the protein CASSYGQGNYGYTF.